A single sample is the source of the 9 T cell receptor beta chains below, sequenced in a study of low-dose radiotherapy and immunotherapy resistance in tumors. Both TCRalpha and TCRbeta chains were reverse transcribed with V-gene-specific primers. The PCR that amplified TCRs ran for around 22 cycles, relying on a constant-region primer and a V-primer adapter. TCRdb independently ran MiXCR on the reads; one entry per CDR3 protein. Counted here are 35,000 to 50,000 distinct CDR3 sequences, around a third occurring once; the ten biggest clones make up roughly 4%. Time point meaning: before trial treatment. The sample was PBMCs, taken before treatment. The receptor source for this set is a male donor with gallbladder cancer.

The chain uses TRBV5-1 and TRBJ2-7; 9 bases align to TRBD2. The CDR3 loop spans 16 amino acids. V dropped 0 bases and J dropped 7; count of bases not matched to a gene: 11. Germline CDR1 is SGHRS and CDR2 is YFSETQ. In DNA, the CDR3 is TGCGCCAGCAGCTTGGCCTTCGCGGGAGGGCCGGGGGAGCAGTACTTC. Protein: CASSLAFAGGPGEQYF. The whole variable domain, remainder taken from reference TRBV5-1 and TRBJ2-7, is KAGVTQTPRYLIKTRGQQVTLSCSPISGHRSVSWYQQTPGQGLQFLFEYFSETQRNKGNFPGRFSGRQFSNSRSEMNVSTLELGDSALYLCASSLAFAGGPGEQYFGPGTRLTVT.

This clonotype was recorded at least ten times. The chain carries TRBV11-2 and TRBJ2-2, with D maybe TRBD1 (6 bases). CDR3 length: 15 residues. Looked up from germline, CDR1 is SGHAT and CDR2 is FQNNGV. V dropped 5 bases and J dropped 5 bases, with 15 bases sitting between them. CDR3 protein: CASSVSPRGTGELFF. CDR3 DNA sequence: TGTGCCAGCAGCGTCAGCCCTAGGGGGACCGGGGAGCTGTTTTTT.

This clonotype ranks as medium-sized. The V gene is TRBV5-1, the J gene TRBJ2-7; 8 bases are shared with TRBD1. The CDR3 is 15 amino acids. V was pared by 4 bases and J by 6 bases, with 12 bases of the junction left unmatched. Germline CDR1 is SGHRS and CDR2 is YFSETQ. The CDR3 here is CASSLPTGDAGEQYF. For the CDR3, the DNA is TGCGCCAGCAGCCTACCGACAGGGGACGCCGGCGAGCAGTACTTC.

This clonotype was detected a few times. In DNA, the CDR3 is TGTGCCAGCAGCTTGAGCGGGCGGACTAACACCGGGGAGCTGTTTTTT. It translates to CASSLSGRTNTGELFF. The V call is TRBV5-4, the J call TRBJ2-2; D possibly corresponds to TRBD2 (6 bases). Trimming cost V 1 base and J 2 bases, with 12 bases left between them. Germline values: CDR1 SGHNT, CDR2 YYREEE (reference sequence). The CDR3 runs to 16 residues. The full variable domain, with the rest looked up from reference TRBV5-4 and TRBJ2-2, is ETGVTQSPTHLIKTRGQQVTLRCSSQSGHNTVSWYQQALGQGPQFIFQYYREEENGRGNFPPRFSGLQFPNYSSELNVNALELDDSALYLCASSLSGRTNTGELFFGEGSRLTVL.

This clonotype appeared a few times. This sequence joins TRBV5-1 and TRBJ2-5; 7 bases fit TRBD1. CDR3 length: 14 residues. From germline, CDR1 is SGHRS and CDR2 YFSETQ. Trimming at V came to 0 bases and at J to 3 bases, leaving 2 bases not matched to a gene. The CDR3, as DNA: TGCGCCAGCAGCTTGGACAGGGGCGAAGAGACCCAGTACTTC. This encodes CASSLDRGEETQYF.

The CDR3 spells CSVESAWGTEAFF. The CDR3 nucleotides read TGCAGCGTTGAATCGGCCTGGGGGACTGAAGCTTTCTTT. The J gene is TRBJ1-1, the V gene TRBV29-1; possibly TRBD1 for D (5 bases). The CDR3 loop spans 13 amino acids. V was pared by 2 bases and J by 5 bases, with 12 bases between. Germline V gene lookup returns CDR1 SQVTM and CDR2 ANQGSEA. Complete variable domain (other parts from reference TRBV29-1 and TRBJ1-1): SAVISQKPSRDICQRGTSLTIQCQVDSQVTMMFWYRQQPGQSLTLIATANQGSEATYESGFVIDKFPISRPNLTFSTLTVSNMSPEDSSIYLCSVESAWGTEAFFGQGTRLTVV.

This clonotype was recorded many times. The V call is TRBV2, the J call TRBJ2-2; 7 bases line up with TRBD1. The CDR3 consists of 15 residues. Germline CDR1 SNHLY, CDR2 FYNNEI. The V gene end was trimmed by 6 bases and the J gene end by 0 bases; junction bases not matched to a gene: 4. CDR3 DNA: TGTGCCAGCAGATCCGGGACAGCGAACACCGGGGAGCTGTTTTTT. Protein product: CASRSGTANTGELFF.

This clonotype occurred many times. The rearrangement uses TRBV10-3 and TRBJ1-1; TRBD1 is a possible D gene (5 bases). V dropped 2 bases and J dropped 6 bases, with 10 bases sitting between them. The CDR3 runs 13 residues. CDR1 and CDR2 (germline): ENHRY, SYGVKD. The CDR3: CAISEGQGAEAFF. The CDR3 DNA reads TGTGCCATCAGTGAGGGTCAGGGAGCTGAAGCTTTCTTT.

This clonotype was counted only a few times. This chain connects TRBV28 to TRBJ1-2; no definite D call. This CDR3 region has 13 residues. Germline CDR1 and CDR2: MDHEN and SYDVKM. V shed 5 bases and J shed 8 bases, with 15 bases lying between them. CDR3 coding DNA: TGTGCCAGCAGTCGCATCAGTGAGAGGGGCTACACCTTC. Its protein is CASSRISERGYTF.